This T cell receptor (beta chain) is from a study of read filtering for tumor transcriptome and immune sequencing. This clonotype has at least ten counts. This library used around 400 ng RNA and molecular barcoded adaptors spanning alpha/delta and beta/gamma chains. TCRdb used MiXCR to reprocess the reads, holding one entry per CDR3 protein. Of about 86,000 distinct CDR3 sequences in the sample, 9% to 15% were seen once. Every patient had bone marrow sampled while the disease was active. Trimming removed 4 bases from V and 4 bases from J; junction bases left unmatched: 13. The CDR3 runs to 17 residues. CDR1 and CDR2 from the germline V gene are MNHNY and SVGAGI (reference sequence).

V is TRBV6-6 and J is TRBJ2-1; 7 bases match TRBD2. Sequenced material: a population of CD138-negative cells sorted from bone marrow. This TCR was recovered from a donor aged 40 or over with multiple myeloma. The CDR3 DNA sequence: TGTGCCAGCAGTTCCCCTGGGGGAGGCGGGGGATACAATGAGCAGTTCTTC. Its protein is CASSSPGGGGGYNEQFF.